This TCR beta chain was identified in a study of blood T cell repertoires in COVID-19. Study details: PBMCs, B-cell-depleted T cells, or T cells were the source of the cDNA or gDNA that made up the material.

Clones were read by immunoSEQ multiplex PCR, and TCRdb kept only the in-frame ones, dropping some. The profile shows some 180,000 clones, roughly 78% of them singletons. Germline V gene data show CDR1 as MNHNY and CDR2 as SVGAGI (reference sequence). The V and J ends lost 2 bases and 4 bases respectively, with 11 bases between them. The CDR3 extends over 14 amino acids. The V gene is TRBV6-6, the J gene TRBJ1-1; D is undetermined. Source material: peripheral blood. The clonotype originates from a woman older than 75 with active or convalescent COVID-19. CDR3 bases: TGTGCCAGCAGTTACAATGAGGTAGGCACTGAAGCTTTCTTT. Translated, it gives CASSYNEVGTEAFF.